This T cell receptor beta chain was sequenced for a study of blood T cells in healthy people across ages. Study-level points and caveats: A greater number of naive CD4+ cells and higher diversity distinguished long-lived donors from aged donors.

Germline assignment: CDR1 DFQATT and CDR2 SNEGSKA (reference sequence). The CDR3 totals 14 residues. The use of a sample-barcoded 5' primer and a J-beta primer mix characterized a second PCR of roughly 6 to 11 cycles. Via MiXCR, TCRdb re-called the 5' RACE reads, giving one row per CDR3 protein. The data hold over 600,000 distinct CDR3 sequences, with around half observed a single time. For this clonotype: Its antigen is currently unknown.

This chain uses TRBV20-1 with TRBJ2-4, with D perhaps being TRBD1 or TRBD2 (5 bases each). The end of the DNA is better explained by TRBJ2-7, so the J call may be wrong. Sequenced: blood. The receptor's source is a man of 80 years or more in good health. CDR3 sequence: CSAPGGTSSYEQYF. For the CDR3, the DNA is TGCAGTGCTCCCGGTGGGACCAGCTCCTACGAGCAGTACTTC.